A single sample is the source of the 18 T cell receptor beta chains below, sequenced in a study of shared clonotypes between healthy human individuals. Profiling relied on immunoSEQ multiplex PCR, and the TCRdb table lists in-frame clones only, not all of them. The data show about a million clones, with 70% to 85% seen just once and over 1.3% held by the top ten. The sequenced sample consisted of memory CD4+ T cells sorted from blood. Stated subset: CD45RA-negative fraction. Every receptor here comes from a man younger than 35 in good health.

The chain combines TRBV6-1 with TRBJ1-1; D not resolved. CDR3 length: 13 amino acids. Germline V CDR1 and CDR2: MNHNS, SASEGT. Trimming took off 5 bases at V and 0 bases at J, with 7 bases between the two ends. The CDR3 DNA reads TGTGCCAGCAGTCCACAGATGAACACTGAAGCTTTCTTT. This gives the protein CASSPQMNTEAFF.

The V and J genes are TRBV28 and TRBJ2-3, with a weak D call TRBD1 (5 bases). Germline CDR1 reads MDHEN; CDR2 reads SYDVKM. V lost 3 bases, J lost 5 bases, and 15 bases lay in between. CDR3 length: 15 residues. The CDR3 nucleotides read TGTGCCAGCAGTTTCCCGGGCAGGGCAGTAGATACGCAGTATTTT. This encodes CASSFPGRAVDTQYF. The full variable domain, completed using reference TRBV28 and TRBJ2-3, is DVKVTQSSRYLVKRTGEKVFLECVQDMDHENMFWYRQDPGLGLRLIYFSYDVKMKEKGDIPEGYSVSREKKERFSLILESASTNQTSMYLCASSFPGRAVDTQYFGPGTRLTVL.

This chain joins TRBV5-1 and TRBJ2-1; D possibly corresponds to TRBD1 (5 bases). This CDR3 comprises 14 residues. Trimming stripped 5 bases from V and 7 bases from J, with 16 bases between. CDR1 SGHRS and CDR2 YFSETQ come from the germline V gene. This CDR3 is CASSVRQGGNEQFF. CDR3 DNA sequence: TGCGCCAGCAGTGTAAGGCAGGGTGGAAATGAGCAGTTCTTC.

The chain combines TRBV7-6 with TRBJ2-5; 10 bases align to TRBD1. Germline-derived CDR1 and CDR2 are SGHVS and FNYEAQ. The CDR3 is made up of 15 amino acids. After removal of 3 bases from V and 5 bases from J, the junction contained 6 bases not matched to a gene. The CDR3: CASSFRTGGGETQYF. DNA for the CDR3: TGTGCCAGCAGCTTCCGGACAGGGGGTGGGGAGACCCAGTACTTC.

This clone was counted many times. Other DNA sequences of this sample code for an identical CDR3. V and J are TRBV30 and TRBJ2-3, with D perhaps matching TRBD2 (6 bases). The CDR3 has 12 amino acids. V lost 5 bases to trimming and J lost 3 bases, with 9 bases between them. The germline gives CDR1 GTSNPN, CDR2 SVGIG (reference sequence). The CDR3 loop is CAWSRGTDTQYF. The CDR3 DNA sequence: TGTGCCTGGTCCCGGGGGACAGATACGCAGTATTTT. Full variable domain (outside the CDR3, taken from reference TRBV30 and TRBJ2-3): SQTIHQWPATLVQPVGSPLSLECTVEGTSNPNLYWYRQAAGRGLQLLFYSVGIGQISSEVPQNLSASRPQDRQFILSSKKLLLSDSGFYLCAWSRGTDTQYFGPGTRLTVL.

The chain has TRBV6-5 and TRBJ1-1; no clear D gene. Germline-derived CDR1 and CDR2 are MNHEY and SVGAGI. The germline V and J ends were trimmed by 4 bases and 1 base, with 13 bases remaining between them. This CDR3 has 15 residues. The CDR3 loop is CASSSHQQWNTEAFF. The CDR3 DNA reads as TGTGCCAGCAGTTCACATCAACAGTGGAACACTGAAGCTTTCTTT.

The chain has TRBV4-3 and TRBJ2-2, with D possibly TRBD2 on 5 matching bases. The CDR3 loop spans 16 amino acids. V gave up 1 base and J gave up 5 bases, with 14 bases separating them. CDR1 LGHNA and CDR2 YSLEER come from the germline V gene. CDR3 bases: TGCGCCAGCAGCCAAGCCGGCGTGGGAGTAACCGGGGAGCTGTTTTTT. It translates to CASSQAGVGVTGELFF.

V and J are TRBV7-2 and TRBJ2-7; TRBD2 aligns across 9 bases. Trimming at V came to 6 bases and at J to 2 bases, leaving 14 bases not matched to a gene. Germline values: CDR1 SGHTA, CDR2 FQGNSA. The CDR3 has 17 residues. This chain's CDR3 is CASRLRGLAGSTYEQYF. Written as DNA, the CDR3 is TGTGCCAGCAGATTAAGGGGGCTAGCGGGAAGTACCTACGAGCAGTACTTC. The entire variable domain, with the rest obtained from reference TRBV7-2 and TRBJ2-7, is as follows: GAGVSQSPSNKVTEKGKDVELRCDPISGHTALYWYRQSLGQGLEFLIYFQGNSAPDKSGLPSDRFSAERTGGSVSTLTIQRTQQEDSAVYLCASRLRGLAGSTYEQYFGPGTRLTVT.

The chain joins TRBV4-1 to TRBJ2-7; D ambiguous. This CDR3 is built from 13 residues. Per germline, CDR1 MGHRA and CDR2 YSYEKL. Between the trimmed V and J ends, which lost 4 bases and 3 bases, there was a span of 10 bases. In DNA, the CDR3 is TGCGCCAGCAGCCTGGTGGCGGACTACGAGCAGTACTTC. Protein: CASSLVADYEQYF.

The rearrangement joins TRBV6-5 to TRBJ1-5; a weak D match, TRBD1 (5 bases). CDR3 length: 12 amino acids. The germline CDR1 and CDR2 sequences are MNHEY and SVGAGI. The V end lost 6 bases, the J end lost 4 bases, and 7 bases lay between the germline ends. The CDR3 reads CASRGENQPQHF. CDR3 nucleotide sequence: TGTGCCAGCAGGGGGGAAAATCAGCCCCAGCATTTT.

This clone has a handful of counts. This sequence joins TRBV6-5 and TRBJ2-3, with TRBD2 matching 7 bases. V was clipped by 6 bases and J by 4 bases; unmatched bases: 7. Per germline, CDR1 MNHEY and CDR2 SVGAGI. This CDR3 comprises 14 residues. The CDR3 loop reads CASSRTRMPDTQYF. In DNA form, the CDR3 reads TGTGCCAGCAGCCGGACTAGAATGCCAGATACGCAGTATTTT.

CDR3 sequence (DNA): TGTGCCAGCAGCCGCGGGACAGGGGGCCTCTATGGCTACACCTTC. It yields the protein CASSRGTGGLYGYTF. The J gene is TRBJ1-2, the V gene TRBV11-2, with TRBD1 matching 12 bases. The CDR3 contains 15 residues. The V and J ends lost 5 bases and 4 bases, in that order; junction bases with no gene match: 5. Germline CDR1 and CDR2: SGHAT and FQNNGV. The whole variable domain, filled in from reference TRBV11-2 and TRBJ1-2, reads EAGVAQSPRYKIIEKRQSVAFWCNPISGHATLYWYQQILGQGPKLLIQFQNNGVVDDSQLPKDRFSAERLKGVDSTLKIQPAKLEDSAVYLCASSRGTGGLYGYTFGSGTRLTVV.

The chain employs TRBV6-5 and TRBJ1-1, with D perhaps matching TRBD1 (5 bases). The germline V gene encodes CDR1 MNHEY and CDR2 SVGAGI. Between the trimmed V and J ends, which lost 5 bases and 11 bases, there was a span of 15 bases. This CDR3 has 12 residues. The CDR3 DNA reads TGTGCCAGCAGTAAACGCACAGGTATGGCTTTCTTT. This gives the protein CASSKRTGMAFF.

In its sample, this clone was seen once. The V and J genes are TRBV27 and TRBJ2-2; D is undetermined. Trimming removed 6 bases at V and 5 bases at J, with 7 bases between. The germline V gene has CDR1 MNHEY and CDR2 SMNVEV (reference sequence). The CDR3 contains 12 residues. The CDR3 DNA sequence: TGTGCCAGCAGGCGAGAGACCGGGGAGCTGTTTTTT. Encoded protein: CASRRETGELFF.

This clone has only one observation. Other DNA sequences in the same sample also yield this CDR3. Here the CDR3 DNA reads TGTGCCAGCAGCTTAGGTCTGGGGAACTATGGCTACACCTTC. This codes for CASSLGLGNYGYTF. V gene TRBV7-2 combines with J gene TRBJ1-2; D is unresolved. Germline CDR1 SGHTA, CDR2 FQGNSA. CDR3 length: 14 residues. Trimming left V 1 base short and J 2 bases short, with 8 bases between.

This chain links TRBV14 with TRBJ1-4; D is unresolved. Trimming took off 0 bases at V and 6 bases at J, with 14 bases between the two ends. Germline CDR1 is SGHDN and CDR2 is FVKESK. CDR3 length: 16 residues. CDR3 loop: CASSQDQAGEYEKLFF. Here the CDR3 DNA reads TGTGCCAGCAGCCAAGATCAGGCAGGCGAATATGAAAAACTGTTTTTT. Complete variable domain (other parts from reference TRBV14 and TRBJ1-4): EAGVTQFPSHSVIEKGQTVTLRCDPISGHDNLYWYRRVMGKEIKFLLHFVKESKQDESGMPNNRFLAERTGGTYSTLKVQPAELEDSGVYFCASSQDQAGEYEKLFFGSGTQLSVL.

The chain couples TRBV19 to TRBJ2-7; D is unresolved. In germline, CDR1 is LNHDA, CDR2 SQIVND (reference sequence). CDR3 length equals 16 residues. Trimming took off 3 bases at V and 1 base at J, with 16 bases between the two ends. Written as DNA, the CDR3 is TGTGCCAGTAGTATTTCAAACAGACCCTTTTCCTACGAGCAGTACTTC. This gives the protein CASSISNRPFSYEQYF.

The chain recombines TRBV19 with TRBJ2-3, with 8 bases aligning to TRBD1. This CDR3 is 14 amino acids long. Trimming removed 6 bases from V and 1 base from J; junction bases left unmatched: 3. In germline, CDR1 is LNHDA, CDR2 SQIVND (reference sequence). CDR3 nucleotides: TGTGCCAGTAGGTTGGACAGGGGCACAGATACGCAGTATTTT. It specifies CASRLDRGTDTQYF.